These 11 T cell receptor beta chains were sequenced from one sample in a study of blood T cell repertoires in COVID-19. Generated by immunoSEQ multiplex PCR, the TCRdb table keeps only in-frame clones and is missing some. This sample carries some 120,000 clones, around 80% of them seen once, and the ten largest clones take about 10%. Sequencing was carried out using peripheral blood. The source is a human donor in a cohort sampled during active COVID-19.

This rearrangement joins TRBV5-1 to TRBJ2-7; D is possibly TRBD1 (6 bases). In germline, CDR1 is SGHRS, CDR2 YFSETQ. This CDR3 contains 13 residues. The V and J ends lost 5 bases and 6 bases respectively, with 15 bases between them. CDR3 amino acids: CASRAPTGGEQYF. The CDR3 DNA is TGCGCCAGCAGGGCCCCGACAGGAGGCGAGCAGTACTTC.

The chain has TRBV13 and TRBJ2-5, with a weak D call TRBD1 (6 bases). Germline V gives CDR1 PRHDT, CDR2 FYEKMQ (reference sequence). CDR3 length equals 13 residues. Trimming pared 3 bases from V and 5 bases from J, leaving 10 bases between. The CDR3 reads CASSLRTEETQYF. DNA for the CDR3: TGTGCCAGCAGCTTGCGGACAGAGGAGACCCAGTACTTC. The variable domain in full, completed from reference TRBV13 and TRBJ2-5, reads AAGVIQSPRHLIKEKRETATLKCYPIPRHDTVYWYQQGPGQDPQFLISFYEKMQSDKGSIPDRFSAQQFSDYHSELNMSSLELGDSALYFCASSLRTEETQYFGPGTRLLVL.

V gene TRBV2 combines with J gene TRBJ1-4; 9 bases map to TRBD1. The CDR3 runs to 15 residues. V gave up 5 bases and J gave up 3 bases; unmatched junction bases: 4. Germline-derived CDR1 and CDR2 are SNHLY and FYNNEI. As DNA, the CDR3 is TGTGCCAGCAGTACCGACAGGGGGGCTAATGAAAAACTGTTTTTT. This codes for CASSTDRGANEKLFF. Variable domain in full (rest from reference TRBV2 and TRBJ1-4): EPEVTQTPSHQVTQMGQEVILRCVPISNHLYFYWYRQILGQKVEFLVSFYNNEISEKSEIFDDQFSVERPDGSNFTLKIRSTKLEDSAMYFCASSTDRGANEKLFFGSGTQLSVL.

V and J are TRBV3-1 (or the pseudogene TRBV3-2) and TRBJ1-6; 8 bases agree with TRBD1. Germline values: CDR1 LGHDT, CDR2 YNNKEL (reference sequence). CDR3 length: 16 residues. The V and J ends lost 4 bases and 1 base, in that order; junction bases with no gene match: 3. The DNA for the CDR3 is TGTGCCAGCAGCCTAAGACAGGGGTCCTATAATTCACCCCTCCACTTT. Translating gives CASSLRQGSYNSPLHF.

The rearrangement uses TRBV7-2 and TRBJ2-5; D might be TRBD1 (6 bases). V was clipped by 6 bases and J by 4 bases, with 12 bases between them. The CDR3 is 13 residues long. Per germline, CDR1 SGHTA and CDR2 FQGNSA. As DNA, the CDR3 is TGTGCCAGCAGGCAAGGGGGAACAGAGACCCAGTACTTC. Translating gives CASRQGGTETQYF.

The chain has TRBV6-6 and TRBJ2-5, with a tentative D call TRBD2 (6 bases). Per the germline V gene, CDR1 is MNHNY and CDR2 is SVGAGI (reference sequence). V was cut by 7 bases and J by 5 bases, with 11 bases left in between. CDR3 size: 12 residues. CDR3 sequence reads: CASNGGGETQYF. CDR3 bases: TGTGCCAGCAATGGTGGAGGGGAGACCCAGTACTTC.

V is TRBV5-4 and J is TRBJ1-2; the D is unclear. Germline V gene sequence: CDR1 SGHNT, CDR2 YYREEE (reference sequence). V lost 2 bases, J lost 7 bases, and 12 bases lay in between. CDR3 length: 13 residues. The CDR3 nucleotides are TGTGCCAGCAGCTTCGGTCACCCAGGTGGCTACACCTTC. Residues: CASSFGHPGGYTF.

The J gene is TRBJ1-3, the V gene TRBV29-1; D gene uncertain. CDR3 size: 13 residues. Per germline, CDR1 SQVTM and CDR2 ANQGSEA. Trimming cost V 4 bases and J 0 bases, with 7 bases left between them. CDR3 nucleotide sequence: TGCAGCGTTGTGGCAGACTCTGGAAACACCATATATTTT. This encodes CSVVADSGNTIYF.

The chain employs TRBV5-1 and TRBJ2-6; D remains unclear. The CDR3 contains 15 residues. From germline, CDR1 is SGHRS and CDR2 YFSETQ. V lost 4 bases, J lost 2 bases, and 10 bases lay in between. CDR3 sequence: CASSPDMAGANVLTF. CDR3 in DNA: TGCGCCAGCAGCCCAGACATGGCTGGGGCCAACGTCCTGACTTTC.

V usage is TRBV11-3 and J usage is TRBJ2-3, with 10 bases identical to TRBD1. V gave up 0 bases and J gave up 4 bases; unmatched junction bases: 10. The CDR3 contains 18 residues. CDR1 and CDR2 (germline): SGHNT, YENEEA. The CDR3 DNA is TGTGCCAGCAGCTTAGACCTCTGGGACAGGGGTATCCCAGATACGCAGTATTTT. Protein sequence: CASSLDLWDRGIPDTQYF. Supplemented by reference TRBV11-3 and TRBJ2-3, the full variable domain reads EAGVVQSPRYKIIEKKQPVAFWCNPISGHNTLYWYLQNLGQGPELLIRYENEEAVDDSQLPKDRFSAERLKGVDSTLKIQPAELGDSAVYLCASSLDLWDRGIPDTQYFGPGTRLTVL.

This chain's CDR3 is CATSDFDRDRAYEQYF. The CDR3 bases are TGTGCCACCAGTGATTTTGATCGGGACAGGGCGTACGAGCAGTACTTC. The chain has TRBV24-1 and TRBJ2-7; 9 nucleotides align to TRBD1. Germline V gives CDR1 KGHDR, CDR2 SFDVKD. V dropped 1 base and J dropped 4; count of bases not matched to a gene: 7. This CDR3 spans 16 amino acids.